The T cell receptor (beta chain) under discussion was sequenced for a study of T cell repertoires in cytomegalovirus infection. Study summary: Shared public TCR beta signatures pointed to both CMV infection and a matching HLA type.

Between the trimmed V and J ends, which lost 6 bases and 2 bases, there was a span of 16 bases. CDR1 is MNHEY, CDR2 SVGAGI, per germline. This CDR3 contains 16 residues. Overall study findings and caveats: HLA-C-restricted CMV-specific TCR beta clonotypes prevailed in the ex vivo response. Public TCR beta family frequency separated CMV-and-HLA carriers, including in an independent cohort.

This clonotype was seen more than once but under ten times. What it binds is unknown. TCRdb passed the reads through MiXCR, listing each CDR3 protein once. The repertoire includes fewer than 400,000 distinct CDR3 sequences, 15% to 20% of them detected once, and 7.5% to 9% sits in the top ten. The sequence derives from a human donor in good health (CMV status not recorded). Some clones in this sample may be carry-over from other donors' samples. Specimen: PBMCs. V gene TRBV6-5 combines with J gene TRBJ2-2, with a weak D call TRBD1 (8 bases). The CDR3 sequence is CASRTDRGLNTGELFF. The CDR3 nucleotides are TGTGCCAGCAGAACCGACAGGGGACTAAACACCGGGGAGCTGTTTTTT.